A single sample gave rise to the 23 T cell receptor beta chains below, sequenced in a study of cytomegalovirus exposure and HLA in healthy donors. This PCR relied on a set of 60 Vbeta primers and 13 Jbeta primers. TCRdb's copy holds only in-frame clones and misses some; the assay was immunoSEQ multiplex PCR. This sample contains under 85,000 clones. Sequencing was carried out using PBMCs. The receptors shown here come from a boy between 10 and 17 years old in good health and CMV-seronegative.

This chain joins TRBV30 and TRBJ2-7; 7 nucleotides agree with TRBD1. The ends lost 0 bases at V and 3 bases at J; junction bases unmatched: 5. The germline gives CDR1 GTSNPN, CDR2 SVGIG (reference sequence). The CDR3 sequence is 14 residues long. CDR3 bases: TGTGCCTGGAGTGTGAAGGGGGCGGGCTACGAGCAGTACTTC. Translation gives CAWSVKGAGYEQYF.

V and J are TRBV6-5 and TRBJ2-1; the D gene is possibly TRBD1 (5 bases). V was clipped by 2 bases and J by 9 bases, with 17 bases between them. The CDR3 length is 15 residues. Per the germline V gene, CDR1 is MNHEY and CDR2 is SVGAGI. CDR3 residues: CASSYTETGAGEQFF. Written as DNA, the CDR3 is TGTGCCAGCAGTTACACCGAAACTGGGGCAGGTGAGCAGTTCTTC.

The chain links TRBV6-1 to TRBJ2-5; the D gene is possibly TRBD2 (5 bases). The V gene's germline CDR1 is MNHNS and CDR2 SASEGT. Trimming took 7 bases from V and 5 from J, leaving 17 bases between them. CDR3 length: 14 amino acids. In DNA, the CDR3 is TGTGCCAGCATGTCAAGTGGGAGAGGGGAGACCCAGTACTTC. Its protein is CASMSSGRGETQYF.

The J gene is TRBJ2-5, the V gene TRBV5-4; TRBD2 matches at 8 bases. The V gene end was trimmed by 4 bases and the J gene end by 0 bases; junction bases not matched to a gene: 2. The germline gives CDR1 SGHNT, CDR2 YYREEE (reference sequence). The CDR3 covers 14 residues. The CDR3 nucleotides read TGTGCCAGCAGCGTGACTAGCGACCAAGAGACCCAGTACTTC. Protein sequence: CASSVTSDQETQYF. The full variable domain, with the rest looked up from reference TRBV5-4 and TRBJ2-5, is ETGVTQSPTHLIKTRGQQVTLRCSSQSGHNTVSWYQQALGQGPQFIFQYYREEENGRGNFPPRFSGLQFPNYSSELNVNALELDDSALYLCASSVTSDQETQYFGPGTRLLVL.

The rearrangement uses TRBV2 and TRBJ1-1; 9 nucleotides agree with TRBD1. The CDR3 extends over 13 amino acids. Losses at the gene ends were 6 bases for V and 11 bases for J; bases not matched to a gene: 10. Germline V CDR1 and CDR2: SNHLY, FYNNEI. In DNA, the CDR3 is TGTGCCAGCAGCGCCGCGGACAGGGGTTTGGCTTTCTTT. Translation gives CASSAADRGLAFF.

As for this clone: The same CDR3 arises from other DNA sequences in this sample as well. V gene TRBV19 combines with J gene TRBJ2-3; TRBD2 aligns across 8 bases. V dropped 4 bases and J dropped 2; count of bases not matched to a gene: 8. CDR3 length: 16 amino acids. Looked up from germline, CDR1 is LNHDA and CDR2 is SQIVND (reference sequence). CDR3 nucleotide sequence: TGTGCCAGTAGTAGGGAGCGGGGGCCATACACAGATACGCAGTATTTT. This gives the protein CASSRERGPYTDTQYF.

CDR3 sequence: CASSDQRGYYEQYF. The DNA of the CDR3 is TGCGCCAGCAGTGATCAGCGGGGCTACTACGAGCAGTACTTC. This chain joins TRBV10-1 and TRBJ2-7; TRBD2 matches 7 bases. Trimming removed 3 bases from V and 3 bases from J; junction bases left unmatched: 5. The CDR3 has 14 amino acids. The V gene's germline CDR1 is WNHNN and CDR2 SYGVQD (reference sequence).

The V gene is TRBV18, the J gene TRBJ2-5; a possible D gene is TRBD1 (5 bases). Germline loops: CDR1 KGHSH, CDR2 LQKENI. The CDR3 is made up of 14 amino acids. V lost 4 bases and J lost 4, with 13 bases in between. Here the CDR3 reads CASSLQGVTETQYF. For the CDR3, the DNA is TGTGCCAGCTCACTGCAAGGGGTGACAGAGACCCAGTACTTC.

The rearrangement joins TRBV6-4 to TRBJ1-1; 9 bases align to TRBD1. With 3 bases clipped from V and 3 bases from J, the junction kept 2 bases outside the gene matches. CDR1 is MRHNA, CDR2 SNTAGT, per germline. There are 14 residues in the CDR3. This CDR3 is CASSEGTGYTEAFF. CDR3 in DNA: TGTGCCAGCAGTGAAGGGACAGGGTACACTGAAGCTTTCTTT.

The DNA for the CDR3 is TGTGCCAGCAGCGTAGAGGCGGGAGGGCTCTACGAGCAGTACTTC. Its protein product is CASSVEAGGLYEQYF. This sequence joins TRBV9 and TRBJ2-7, with 9 bases aligning to TRBD2. Germline trimming cut 0 bases from V and 3 bases from J; bases unmatched to any gene: 4. CDR1 is SGDLS and CDR2 is YYNGEE in the germline V gene. CDR3 length: 15 residues.

The rearrangement joins TRBV19 to TRBJ1-2; 10 nucleotides match TRBD1. This CDR3 is 12 amino acids long. J gave up 7 bases and V 6 bases, and 2 bases lay outside the gene matches. Germline CDR1 and CDR2: LNHDA and SQIVND (reference sequence). The CDR3 DNA reads TGTGCCAGTAGGACAGGGGGCGGTGGCTACACCTTC. As protein: CASRTGGGGYTF. Full variable domain (remainder filled in from reference TRBV19 and TRBJ1-2): DGGITQSPKYLFRKEGQNVTLSCEQNLNHDAMYWYRQDPGQGLRLIYYSQIVNDFQKGDIAEGYSVSREKKESFPLTVTSAQKNPTAFYLCASRTGGGGYTFGSGTRLTVV.

V is TRBV6-1 and J is TRBJ1-2, with D possibly matching TRBD1 (5 bases). The CDR3 runs 13 residues. Germline assignment: CDR1 MNHNS and CDR2 SASEGT. V shed 4 bases and J shed 2 bases, with 8 bases lying between them. The CDR3 loop is CASSATENYGYTF. The CDR3 DNA follows: TGTGCCAGCAGTGCGACAGAAAACTATGGCTACACCTTC.

The V call is TRBV25-1, the J call TRBJ1-6; D is ambiguous. Trimming stripped 3 bases from V and 7 bases from J, with 7 bases between. CDR1 and CDR2 from the germline V gene are MGHDK and SYGVNS. The length of the CDR3 is 13 residues. The CDR3 DNA reads as TGTGCCAGCAGTGATGAGGCCAATTCACCCCTCCACTTT. Its translation: CASSDEANSPLHF.

J is TRBJ2-4 and V is TRBV9; 7 nucleotides line up with TRBD1. The CDR3 spans 13 residues. After removal of 7 bases from V and 3 bases from J, the junction contained 4 bases not matched to a gene. CDR1 and CDR2 (germline): SGDLS, YYNGEE. CDR3 loop: CASGGQLKNIQYF. In nucleotides, the CDR3 is TGTGCCAGCGGGGGACAGCTCAAAAACATTCAGTACTTC.

This rearrangement joins TRBV7-2 to TRBJ2-5; D possibly corresponds to TRBD2 (5 bases). The length of the CDR3 is 14 residues. The germline CDR1 and CDR2 sequences are SGHTA and FQGNSA. V was shortened by 0 bases and J by 5 bases, with 10 bases between the two germline ends. Here the CDR3 reads CASSLAPSWETQYF. The CDR3 DNA sequence: TGTGCCAGCAGCTTAGCTCCTAGCTGGGAGACCCAGTACTTC.

The chain uses TRBV27 and TRBJ2-5, with D tentatively TRBD1 (6 bases). The germline gives CDR1 MNHEY, CDR2 SMNVEV (reference sequence). V shed 8 bases and J shed 9 bases, with 19 bases lying between them. The CDR3 length is 13 residues. The chain's CDR3 is CASAPSHREAQYF. The CDR3 DNA follows: TGTGCCAGCGCCCCATCACACAGGGAAGCCCAGTACTTC.

The V call is TRBV19, the J call TRBJ1-1; maybe TRBD1 (6 bases). Per germline, CDR1 LNHDA and CDR2 SQIVND (reference sequence). This CDR3 is built from 14 residues. Trimming took off 4 bases at V and 0 bases at J, with 9 bases between the two ends. CDR3: CASSTGVMNTEAFF. CDR3 nucleotides: TGTGCCAGTAGTACAGGGGTTATGAACACTGAAGCTTTCTTT.

This sequence joins TRBV27 and TRBJ2-1; D may be TRBD2 (6 bases). Per germline, CDR1 MNHEY and CDR2 SMNVEV (reference sequence). The CDR3 contains 14 residues. V was shortened by 3 bases and J by 6 bases, with 12 bases between the two germline ends. The CDR3 sequence: CASSFVSGVNEQFF. CDR3 nucleotide sequence: TGTGCCAGCAGTTTTGTATCGGGGGTCAATGAGCAGTTCTTC.

This chain uses TRBV7-2 with TRBJ2-7; 8 bases fit TRBD1. Trimming took 9 bases from V and 4 from J; bases not matched to a gene: 14. From germline, CDR1 is SGHTA and CDR2 FQGNSA. The CDR3 runs 15 residues. CDR3 nucleotide sequence: TGTGCCAGGCACCCTGCAGGGGGCTGTTGGTACGAGCAGTACTTC. Its translation is CARHPAGGCWYEQYF.

The chain recombines TRBV27 with TRBJ1-1; 9 bases line up with TRBD1. CDR1 is MNHEY and CDR2 is SMNVEV in the germline V gene (reference sequence). The CDR3 runs 15 residues. After removal of 5 bases from V and 4 bases from J, the junction contained 8 bases not matched to a gene. CDR3 protein: CASSTAGTGSTEAFF. For the CDR3, the DNA is TGTGCCAGCAGTACCGCCGGGACAGGGAGCACTGAAGCTTTCTTT.

V and J are TRBV6-5 and TRBJ2-7; D is ambiguous. V was trimmed by 2 bases and J by 3 bases, leaving 11 bases between them. The CDR3 totals 14 residues. Germline loops: CDR1 MNHEY, CDR2 SVGAGI. The CDR3 here is CASSYVARNYEQYF. The CDR3 DNA follows: TGTGCCAGCAGTTACGTGGCCAGGAACTACGAGCAGTACTTC.

The J gene is TRBJ1-1, the V gene TRBV5-3, with TRBD1 matching over 7 bases. TRBV5-3 is recorded as an ORF, its role being uncertain. This CDR3 is built from 13 residues. V shed 4 bases, J shed 6 bases, and the junction held 6 bases outside the gene matches. CDR3 in DNA: TGTGCCAGAAGCCCCCGACAGGGATCTGAAGCTTTCTTT. Amino acid sequence: CARSPRQGSEAFF.

The chain employs TRBV20-1 and TRBJ2-7; possible D gene TRBD1, 5 bases. CDR3 size: 11 residues. Germline CDR1 and CDR2: DFQATT and SNEGSKA (reference sequence). CDR3 coding DNA: TGCAGCTGGGCAGGGACCTACGAGCAGTACTTC. This translates into CSWAGTYEQYF.